These 31 T cell receptor beta chains were sequenced from one sample in a study of graft-versus-host responses after intestinal transplantation. The data were produced by immunoSEQ multiplex PCR, yet TCRdb's version contains in-frame clones alone and is incomplete. The profile shows about 9,500 clones, 88% of them singletons. This sample comprised PBMCs, obtained 242 days after intestinal transplant. The receptors shown here come from a human patient who received an intestinal transplant, so some T cells may come from the graft donor.

The sample holds one count of this clone. This chain links TRBV4-3 with TRBJ2-2, with D uncertain. With 0 bases removed from V and 4 bases from J, the gap between germline ends came to 6 bases. CDR1 is LGHNA, CDR2 YSLEER, per germline. This CDR3 comprises 14 residues. In DNA, the CDR3 is TGCGCCAGCAGCCAAGATTCTCGCACCGGGGAGCTGTTTTTT. As protein: CASSQDSRTGELFF.

This clone was seen just once. The V call is TRBV5-1, the J call TRBJ2-7, with D possibly being TRBD1 or TRBD2 (6 bases each). Germline V gene data show CDR1 as SGHRS and CDR2 as YFSETQ. The CDR3 is 15 amino acids. Trimming cost V 4 bases and J 4 bases, with 18 bases left between them. The CDR3 region is CASSLEGHINYEQYF. In nucleotides, the CDR3 is TGCGCCAGCAGCCTGGAGGGACATATCAATTACGAGCAGTACTTC.

The rearrangement joins TRBV2 to TRBJ2-7; D remains unclear. CDR1 and CDR2 from the germline V gene are SNHLY and FYNNEI. This CDR3 is 12 amino acids long. V was trimmed by 1 base and J by 4 bases, leaving 5 bases between them. The DNA of the CDR3 is TGTGCCAGCAGTGAAGACCTTTACGAGCAGTACTTC. It encodes CASSEDLYEQYF.

The J gene is TRBJ2-1, the V gene TRBV9; 8 nucleotides match TRBD2. CDR1 and CDR2 (germline): SGDLS, YYNGEE. After removal of 5 bases from V and 5 bases from J, the junction contained 9 bases not matched to a gene. The CDR3 consists of 15 residues. The CDR3 DNA reads as TGTGCCAGCAGGCCGGGGGAACTAGCGGACAATGAGCAGTTCTTC. Translating gives CASRPGELADNEQFF.

This clone was recorded once. This sequence joins TRBV14 and TRBJ1-1; D unresolved. In germline, CDR1 is SGHDN, CDR2 FVKESK. Trimming left V 0 bases short and J 7 bases short, with 21 bases between. The CDR3 length is 17 residues. CDR3 protein: CASSQEVVERIRNEAFF. In DNA, the CDR3 is TGTGCCAGCAGCCAAGAGGTGGTTGAGCGGATCCGGAATGAAGCTTTCTTT.

The chain carries TRBV6-6 and TRBJ1-1; D unclear. The length of the CDR3 is 16 residues. V shed 2 bases and J shed 4 bases, with 17 bases lying between them. Germline loops: CDR1 MNHNY, CDR2 SVGAGI (reference sequence). The CDR3: CASSYGRADRTTEAFF. In nucleotides, the CDR3 is TGTGCCAGCAGTTACGGTAGGGCTGACCGCACCACTGAAGCTTTCTTT.

V gene TRBV15 combines with J gene TRBJ1-5; perhaps TRBD1 as D (5 bases). Trimming removed 5 bases at V and 3 bases at J, with 20 bases between. This CDR3 region has 17 residues. Germline CDR1 is LNHNV and CDR2 is YYDKDF (reference sequence). The CDR3 DNA is TGTGCCACCAGCGAGGCGGGGAGGGGAGATTCCAATCAGCCCCAGCATTTT. Translating gives CATSEAGRGDSNQPQHF.

This sequence joins TRBV6-5 and TRBJ2-1; 15 bases are a match to TRBD2. Per the germline V gene, CDR1 is MNHEY and CDR2 is SVGAGI. Trimming at V came to 5 bases and at J to 8 bases, leaving 4 bases not matched to a gene. The CDR3 has 15 residues. The CDR3 is CASSPGLAGGYEQFF. Here the CDR3 DNA reads TGTGCCAGCAGTCCCGGACTAGCGGGAGGGTATGAGCAGTTCTTC.

The rearrangement joins TRBV15 to TRBJ1-1, with D perhaps TRBD1 (6 bases). The CDR3 contains 15 residues. V lost 0 bases, J lost 4 bases, and 12 bases lay in between. In germline, CDR1 is LNHNV, CDR2 YYDKDF (reference sequence). For the CDR3, the DNA is TGTGCCACCAGCAGAGATGGTAGGGGGAGCACTGAAGCTTTCTTT. As protein: CATSRDGRGSTEAFF.

The V gene is TRBV28, the J gene TRBJ1-2, with TRBD1 matching over 10 bases. Germline CDR1 reads MDHEN; CDR2 reads SYDVKM. V dropped 5 bases and J dropped 8; count of bases not matched to a gene: 8. The CDR3 spans 14 residues. CDR3 loop: CASSLPTGGLGYTF. The DNA of the CDR3 is TGTGCCAGCAGTCTTCCGACAGGGGGCTTAGGCTACACCTTC.

The V and J genes are TRBV2 and TRBJ1-6; TRBD1 might be the D (6 bases). The germline V and J ends were trimmed by 10 bases and 6 bases, with 13 bases remaining between them. Per the germline V gene, CDR1 is SNHLY and CDR2 is FYNNEI. CDR3 length equals 13 residues. CDR3 loop: CATQGTSNSPLHF. The CDR3 nucleotides are TGTGCCACCCAGGGGACCTCTAATTCACCCCTCCACTTT.

The chain recombines TRBV6-5 with TRBJ2-7, with D perhaps TRBD2 (5 bases). In germline, CDR1 is MNHEY, CDR2 SVGAGI. The CDR3 is made up of 14 amino acids. The ends were cut back, 4 bases at V and 3 bases at J, with 13 bases in the middle. This CDR3 reads CASSFGGLIYEQYF. The CDR3 bases are TGTGCCAGCAGTTTCGGCGGACTTATCTACGAGCAGTACTTC.

The chain is built from TRBV18 and TRBJ1-2; 9 bases line up with TRBD1. Per germline, CDR1 KGHSH and CDR2 LQKENI. Trimming removed 3 bases from V and 3 bases from J; junction bases left unmatched: 5. This CDR3 spans 15 amino acids. The DNA of the CDR3 is TGTGCCAGCTCACCGCCGGGACAGGGATACTATGGCTACACCTTC. Amino acid sequence: CASSPPGQGYYGYTF.

The chain recombines TRBV5-6 with TRBJ2-5; D call uncertain. V was pared by 0 bases and J by 1 base, with 4 bases between. This CDR3 spans 13 amino acids. Germline V gene lookup returns CDR1 SGHDT and CDR2 YYEEEE. DNA of the CDR3: TGTGCCAGCAGCTTGGGTGCCCAAGAGACCCAGTACTTC. Its protein product is CASSLGAQETQYF. Drawing the rest from reference TRBV5-6 and TRBJ2-5, the complete variable domain is DAGVTQSPTHLIKTRGQQVTLRCSPKSGHDTVSWYQQALGQGPQFIFQYYEEEERQRGNFPDRFSGHQFPNYSSELNVNALLLGDSALYLCASSLGAQETQYFGPGTRLLVL.

In this sample, this clone turned up once. The V gene is TRBV28, the J gene TRBJ2-2, with D unresolved. The germline gives CDR1 MDHEN, CDR2 SYDVKM. V lost 6 bases and J lost 7, with 9 bases in between. The CDR3 is 12 amino acids. The CDR3 coding sequence is TGTGCCAGCAGCCTTCCTAGCGGGGAGCTGTTTTTT. Protein product: CASSLPSGELFF.

V gene TRBV29-1 combines with J gene TRBJ2-7, with TRBD2 matching 8 bases. Trimming at V came to 6 bases and at J to 0 bases, leaving 1 base not matched to a gene. There are 12 residues in the CDR3. CDR1 is SQVTM, CDR2 ANQGSEA, per germline. Written as DNA, the CDR3 is TGCAGCGTCCTAGCGGGCTCCTACGAGCAGTACTTC. This gives the protein CSVLAGSYEQYF.

This clone was detected once. This sequence joins TRBV28 and TRBJ1-1; D is uncertain. Trimming took off 3 bases at V and 8 bases at J, with 13 bases between the two ends. The germline V gene has CDR1 MDHEN and CDR2 SYDVKM. The CDR3 spans 13 residues. The CDR3 here is CASSFPDGREAFF. Here the CDR3 DNA reads TGTGCCAGCAGTTTTCCGGACGGGAGAGAAGCTTTCTTT.

This chain connects TRBV7-3 to TRBJ2-1, with 8 bases fitting TRBD2. The CDR3 runs 15 residues. The V and J ends lost 4 bases and 1 base, in that order; junction bases with no gene match: 3. Germline CDR1 SGHTA, CDR2 FQGTGA. The CDR3 DNA reads as TGTGCCAGCAGCTCGTCTAGCGGGTCCTACAATGAGCAGTTCTTC. Amino acids: CASSSSSGSYNEQFF.

The gene calls are TRBV30 and TRBJ2-1, with 10 bases that match TRBD2. This CDR3 has 17 residues. Per the germline V gene, CDR1 is GTSNPN and CDR2 is SVGIG (reference sequence). V dropped 3 bases and J dropped 0; count of bases not matched to a gene: 8. CDR3 region: CAWSLTSGARSYNEQFF. CDR3 DNA: TGTGCCTGGAGCTTAACTAGCGGGGCCCGCTCCTACAATGAGCAGTTCTTC. Drawing the rest from reference TRBV30 and TRBJ2-1, the complete variable domain is SQTIHQWPATLVQPVGSPLSLECTVEGTSNPNLYWYRQAAGRGLQLLFYSVGIGQISSEVPQNLSASRPQDRQFILSSKKLLLSDSGFYLCAWSLTSGARSYNEQFFGPGTRLTVL.

The genes are TRBV7-2 and TRBJ1-4, with D uncertain. The V and J ends lost 1 base and 3 bases respectively, with 3 bases between them. The germline CDR1 and CDR2 sequences are SGHTA and FQGNSA. The CDR3 covers 13 residues. Here the CDR3 reads CASSLGANEKLFF. Here the CDR3 DNA reads TGTGCCAGCAGCTTAGGAGCTAATGAAAAACTGTTTTTT.

The V call is TRBV6-4, the J call TRBJ1-5; D remains ambiguous. V dropped 3 bases and J dropped 0 bases, with 3 bases sitting between them. Per germline, CDR1 MRHNA and CDR2 SNTAGT. The length of the CDR3 is 13 residues. The CDR3 loop reads CASSEYSNQPQHF. The CDR3 DNA is TGTGCCAGCAGTGAATATAGCAATCAGCCCCAGCATTTT.

This chain links TRBV18 with TRBJ1-3; D unresolved. Per germline, CDR1 KGHSH and CDR2 LQKENI. The length of the CDR3 is 15 residues. V gave up 2 bases and J gave up 0 bases, with 8 bases separating them. The CDR3 bases are TGTGCCAGCTCACCAGGCGGTAACTCTGGAAACACCATATATTTT. Its protein product is CASSPGGNSGNTIYF.

By share, this clone counts as medium-sized (0.01 to 0.1%). The gene calls are TRBV5-4 and TRBJ1-2; the D is unclear. Trimming took off 1 base at V and 3 bases at J, with 4 bases between the two ends. The CDR3 is 12 residues long. CDR1 SGHNT and CDR2 YYREEE come from the germline V gene (reference sequence). The CDR3 reads CASSLTDYGYTF. The CDR3 DNA follows: TGTGCCAGCAGCTTGACAGACTATGGCTACACCTTC.

The chain has TRBV7-9 and TRBJ2-1; 7 bases agree with TRBD2. CDR1 and CDR2 from the germline V gene are SEHNR and FQNEAQ (reference sequence). The CDR3 consists of 17 residues. The junction had 9 bases not matched to a gene; V was cut back by 4 bases and J by 0 bases. The chain's CDR3 is CASSSPSSGSSYNEQFF. CDR3 in DNA: TGTGCCAGCAGCTCCCCCTCTAGCGGTAGCTCCTACAATGAGCAGTTCTTC.

The rearrangement links TRBV4-1 to TRBJ1-4; no firm D call. Trimming removed 4 bases at V and 6 bases at J, with 15 bases between. Germline V lookup: CDR1 MGHRA, CDR2 YSYEKL. The CDR3 covers 15 residues. The CDR3 region is CASSPRPRRDEKLFF. In DNA, the CDR3 is TGCGCCAGCAGCCCCCGCCCCAGGCGGGATGAAAAACTGTTTTTT.

The V and J genes are TRBV25-1 and TRBJ2-6; maybe TRBD1 (5 bases). The CDR3 totals 18 residues. Trimming took off 5 bases at V and 5 bases at J, with 22 bases between the two ends. CDR1 is MGHDK and CDR2 is SYGVNS in the germline V gene. CDR3 coding DNA: TGTGCCAGCAGTCGGGTCGCAGAAGGACAAAGTCGGGCCAACGTCCTGACTTTC. This translates into CASSRVAEGQSRANVLTF.

The chain joins TRBV4-2 to TRBJ2-7, with D hard to call. In germline, CDR1 is LGHNA, CDR2 YNFKEQ. Trimming cost V 0 bases and J 2 bases, with 11 bases left between them. The CDR3 has 15 residues. This CDR3 reads CASSQDGEGPYEQYF. The CDR3 DNA is TGTGCCAGCAGCCAAGATGGGGAAGGTCCCTACGAGCAGTACTTC.

The chain recombines TRBV5-1 with TRBJ2-5; tentatively, D is TRBD1 or TRBD2 (6 bases each). Trimming removed 3 bases at V and 1 base at J, with 13 bases between. Germline V lookup: CDR1 SGHRS, CDR2 YFSETQ. CDR3 length equals 15 residues. CDR3 sequence: CASSSGAGPQETQYF. In DNA, the CDR3 is TGCGCCAGCAGCTCGGGGGCGGGTCCCCAAGAGACCCAGTACTTC.

This rearrangement joins TRBV13 to TRBJ2-7, with D perhaps TRBD1 (6 bases). V lost 3 bases to trimming and J lost 0 bases, with 9 bases between them. The CDR3 covers 14 residues. CDR1 and CDR2 from the germline V gene are PRHDT and FYEKMQ (reference sequence). The CDR3 here is CASSFGQPSYEQYF. The DNA of the CDR3 is TGTGCCAGCAGCTTTGGACAGCCCTCCTACGAGCAGTACTTC.

V and J are TRBV9 and TRBJ1-4, with D possibly matching TRBD1 (6 bases). The V and J ends lost 3 bases and 0 bases respectively, with 15 bases between them. This CDR3 comprises 17 residues. Germline CDR1 reads SGDLS; CDR2 reads YYNGEE. For the CDR3, the DNA is TGTGCCAGCAGCGGAGGGGGGTTGCGGTCAACTAATGAAAAACTGTTTTTT. Protein product: CASSGGGLRSTNEKLFF.

The rearrangement joins TRBV18 to TRBJ2-5; no firm D call. Trimming cost V 3 bases and J 4 bases, with 6 bases left between them. The CDR3 totals 12 residues. Germline V gene sequence: CDR1 KGHSH, CDR2 LQKENI. In DNA, the CDR3 is TGTGCCAGCTCACCTCCAGGAGAGACCCAGTACTTC. As protein: CASSPPGETQYF.